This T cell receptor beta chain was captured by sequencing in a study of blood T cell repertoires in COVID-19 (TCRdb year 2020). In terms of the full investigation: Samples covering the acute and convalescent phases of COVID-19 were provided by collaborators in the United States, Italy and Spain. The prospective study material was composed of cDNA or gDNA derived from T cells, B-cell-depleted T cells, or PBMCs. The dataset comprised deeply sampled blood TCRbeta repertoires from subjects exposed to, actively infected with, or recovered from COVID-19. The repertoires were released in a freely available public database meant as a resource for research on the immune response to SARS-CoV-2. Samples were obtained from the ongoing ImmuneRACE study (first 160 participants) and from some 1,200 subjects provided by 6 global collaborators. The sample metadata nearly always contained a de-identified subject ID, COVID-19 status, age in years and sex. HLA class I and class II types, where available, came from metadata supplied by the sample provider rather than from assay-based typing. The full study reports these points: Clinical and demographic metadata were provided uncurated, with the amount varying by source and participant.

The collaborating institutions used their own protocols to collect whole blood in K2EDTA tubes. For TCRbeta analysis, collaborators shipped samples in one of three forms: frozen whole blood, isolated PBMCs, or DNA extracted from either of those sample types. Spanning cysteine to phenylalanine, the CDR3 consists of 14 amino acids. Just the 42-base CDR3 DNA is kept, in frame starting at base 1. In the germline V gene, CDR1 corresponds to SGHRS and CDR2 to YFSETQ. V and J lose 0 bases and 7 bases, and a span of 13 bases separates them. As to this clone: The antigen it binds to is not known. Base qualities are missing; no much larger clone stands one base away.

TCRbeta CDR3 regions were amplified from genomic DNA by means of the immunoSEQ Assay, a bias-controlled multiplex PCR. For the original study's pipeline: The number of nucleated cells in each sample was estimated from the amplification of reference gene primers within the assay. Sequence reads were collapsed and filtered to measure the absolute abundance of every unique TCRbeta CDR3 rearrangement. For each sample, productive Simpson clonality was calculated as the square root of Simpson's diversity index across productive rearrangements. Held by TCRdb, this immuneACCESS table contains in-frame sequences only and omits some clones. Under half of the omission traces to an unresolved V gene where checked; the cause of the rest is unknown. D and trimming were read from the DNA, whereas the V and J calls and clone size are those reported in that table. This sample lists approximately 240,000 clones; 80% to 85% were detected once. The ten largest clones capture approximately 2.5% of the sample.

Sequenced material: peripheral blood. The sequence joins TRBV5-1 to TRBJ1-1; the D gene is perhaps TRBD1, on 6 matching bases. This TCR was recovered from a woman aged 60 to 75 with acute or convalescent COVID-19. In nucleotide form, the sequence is TGCGCCAGCAGCTTGGGGGACACCATATATGAAGCTTTCTTT. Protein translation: CASSLGDTIYEAFF.